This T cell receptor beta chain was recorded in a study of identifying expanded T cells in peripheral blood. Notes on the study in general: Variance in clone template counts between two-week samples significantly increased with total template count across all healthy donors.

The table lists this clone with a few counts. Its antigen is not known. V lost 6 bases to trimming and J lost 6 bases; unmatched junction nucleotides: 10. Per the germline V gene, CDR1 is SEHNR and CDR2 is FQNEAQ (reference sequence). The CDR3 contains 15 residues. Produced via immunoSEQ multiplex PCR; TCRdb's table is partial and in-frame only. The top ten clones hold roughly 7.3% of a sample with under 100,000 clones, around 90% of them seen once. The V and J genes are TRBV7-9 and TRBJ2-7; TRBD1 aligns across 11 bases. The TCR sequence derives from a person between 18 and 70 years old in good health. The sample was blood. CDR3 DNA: TGTGCCAGCAGATTAACCGGGACAGGGGGGCTCGAGCAGTACTTC. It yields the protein CASRLTGTGGLEQYF.